This TCR beta chain was retrieved from a study of blood T cells in healthy people across ages. Regarding the study as a whole: Roughly linear declines in TCR beta diversity per million T cells occurred with age. Shifts in expanded clonotypes may have been confounded by donor CMV status, which was unknown.

Per the germline V gene, CDR1 is MNHEY and CDR2 is SMNVEV (reference sequence). With 5 bases removed from V and 4 bases from J, the gap between germline ends came to 15 bases. The CDR3 runs to 15 residues. Note on this clonotype: Its target is unknown.

Using a J-beta primer mix together with a sample-barcoded 5' primer, a second PCR was run for roughly 6 to 12 cycles. Tagging of each cDNA molecule was performed by a template-switch adaptor with 12 random nucleotides. TCRdb re-analysed the 5' RACE reads in MiXCR, keeping a single row per CDR3 protein. Of about 1.4 million distinct CDR3 sequences listed, almost 60% are singletons. The sample comprised blood. The chain links TRBV27 to TRBJ2-4; possibly TRBD1 or TRBD2 for D (5 bases each). The receptor was derived from a man aged 18 to 30 in good health. The CDR3, as DNA: TGTGCCAGCAGTCGCCAGGGTGGGGGTAAAAACATTCAGTACTTC. It specifies CASSRQGGGKNIQYF.